Listed below are T cell receptor beta chains from one sample, sequenced in a study of blood T cell repertoires in COVID-19. Method: immunoSEQ multiplex PCR; TCRdb's copy keeps in-frame clones and lacks some. The sample lists some 220,000 clones; 75% to 90% were seen once. The sequencing sample was made of peripheral blood. The source is a woman in her 70s with COVID-19, enrolled during active disease. CDR3s include the opening cysteine and the closing phenylalanine or tryptophan. D genes are given only for firm matches. A clone size is listed for some rows: how often the clone was seen (once, few, many), or a class if it is expanded.

clone size: NA
D gene: TRBD2
J gene: TRBJ2-1
V gene: TRBV7-2
CDR3 protein: CASSLVGVAGGRNEQFF
CDR3 DNA: TGTGCCAGCAGCTTAGTCGGGGTAGCGGGAGGGAGAAATGAGCAGTTCTTC

clone size: NA
D gene: TRBD1
J gene: TRBJ1-2
V gene: TRBV5-8
CDR3 protein: CASSSWGTGANYGYTF
CDR3 DNA: TGTGCCAGCAGCTCATGGGGGACAGGAGCTAACTATGGCTACACCTTC

clone size: NA
D gene: NA
J gene: TRBJ1-2
V gene: TRBV30
CDR3 protein: CAWSRMVGARVRGYTF
CDR3 DNA: TGTGCCTGGAGCAGGATGGTGGGGGCGAGGGTACGAGGCTACACCTTC

clone size: NA
D gene: TRBD2
J gene: TRBJ2-1
V gene: TRBV7-2
CDR3 protein: CASSSIAGGRVEQFF
CDR3 DNA: TGTGCCAGCAGCTCCATAGCGGGAGGAAGGGTTGAGCAGTTCTTC

clone size: NA
D gene: TRBD1
J gene: TRBJ1-5
V gene: TRBV6-6
CDR3 protein: CASSYEGQSNQPQHF
CDR3 DNA: TGTGCCAGCAGTTACGAGGGACAGAGCAATCAGCCCCAGCATTTT

clone size: NA
D gene: TRBD2
J gene: TRBJ2-5
V gene: TRBV29-1
CDR3 protein: CSVGAGNQETQYF
CDR3 DNA: TGCAGCGTTGGAGCGGGGAATCAAGAGACCCAGTACTTC

clone size: NA
D gene: TRBD1
J gene: TRBJ1-1
V gene: TRBV6-5
CDR3 protein: CASNRGQVGTEAFF
CDR3 DNA: TGTGCCAGCAACAGGGGGCAGGTGGGCACTGAAGCTTTCTTT

clone size: few
D gene: TRBD1
J gene: TRBJ1-2
V gene: TRBV19
CDR3 protein: CASSTDRGRGYGYTF
CDR3 DNA: TGTGCCAGTAGTACCGACAGGGGGCGCGGCTATGGCTACACCTTC

clone size: NA
D gene: NA
J gene: TRBJ2-1
V gene: TRBV27
CDR3 protein: CASNFVGREHNEQFF
CDR3 DNA: TGTGCCAGCAACTTCGTAGGACGGGAGCACAATGAGCAGTTCTTC

clone size: NA
D gene: TRBD1
J gene: TRBJ1-1
V gene: TRBV7-9
CDR3 protein: CASSLQWVGGQLNTEAFF
CDR3 DNA: TGTGCCAGCAGCTTACAATGGGTAGGGGGACAGCTGAACACTGAAGCTTTCTTT

clone size: NA
D gene: TRBD1
J gene: TRBJ2-5
V gene: TRBV15
CDR3 protein: CATDTGGGKEETQYF
CDR3 DNA: TGTGCCACGGATACAGGGGGCGGTAAGGAAGAGACCCAGTACTTC

clone size: NA
D gene: TRBD1
J gene: TRBJ1-5
V gene: TRBV10-3
CDR3 protein: CAISSGTENQPQHF
CDR3 DNA: TGTGCCATCAGCTCCGGGACAGAGAATCAGCCCCAGCATTTT

clone size: few
D gene: NA
J gene: TRBJ1-4
V gene: TRBV29-1
CDR3 protein: CSVGRRNEKLFF
CDR3 DNA: TGCAGCGTTGGCAGGCGAAATGAAAAACTGTTTTTT

clone size: NA
D gene: NA
J gene: TRBJ1-2
V gene: TRBV24-1
CDR3 protein: CATSAPSGGDYGYTF
CDR3 DNA: TGTGCCACCAGTGCCCCGTCGGGGGGCGACTATGGCTACACCTTC